Each of the 26 T cell receptor beta chains below was sequenced from the same sample in a study of immune evolution from preneoplasia to lung adenocarcinoma. Profiled with immunoSEQ multiplex PCR; TCRdb holds only in-frame clones, not every one. The sample yields thousands of clones, about four fifths seen once. The material sequenced was FFPE adjacent normal lung tissue. These receptors all stem from an older person with lung adenocarcinoma.

The chain recombines TRBV28 with TRBJ1-2; a possible D gene is TRBD1 (6 bases). CDR3 length: 14 amino acids. V lost 7 bases and J 7 bases, leaving 19 bases between the germline ends. The germline gives CDR1 MDHEN, CDR2 SYDVKM. The CDR3 region has the DNA TGTGCCAGCACCCCCGGGGACACCTACTCTGGCTACACCTTC. Its translation is CASTPGDTYSGYTF.

This CDR3 is CASSSPGGFTGELFF. The DNA for the CDR3 is TGTGCCAGCAGTTCTCCCGGGGGCTTCACCGGGGAGCTGTTTTTT. The chain employs TRBV28 and TRBJ2-2; D is possibly TRBD1 or TRBD2 (6 bases each). Germline CDR1 reads MDHEN; CDR2 reads SYDVKM. The CDR3 runs to 15 residues. Trimming removed 4 bases at V and 4 bases at J, with 13 bases between. The whole variable domain, filled in from reference TRBV28 and TRBJ2-2, reads DVKVTQSSRYLVKRTGEKVFLECVQDMDHENMFWYRQDPGLGLRLIYFSYDVKMKEKGDIPEGYSVSREKKERFSLILESASTNQTSMYLCASSSPGGFTGELFFGEGSRLTVL.

V usage is TRBV10-2 and J usage is TRBJ1-5; 7 bases align to TRBD1. Germline assignment: CDR1 WSHSY and CDR2 SAAADI. The ends lost 4 bases at V and 6 bases at J; junction bases unmatched: 9. CDR3 size: 15 residues. CDR3 bases: TGCGCCAGCAGTGGGGGAGGGGGCTTCGGTCAGCCCCAGCATTTT. Amino acids: CASSGGGGFGQPQHF.

The rearrangement links TRBV27 to TRBJ2-7; D assignment may be TRBD1 or TRBD2 (6 bases each). Looked up from germline, CDR1 is MNHEY and CDR2 is SMNVEV (reference sequence). Deletions cut 2 bases from V and 2 bases from J, with 10 bases between. The CDR3 runs 14 residues. The CDR3: CASSLRGVPYEQYF. The CDR3 DNA is TGTGCCAGCAGTTTAAGGGGGGTCCCCTACGAGCAGTACTTC.

This chain links TRBV7-6 with TRBJ1-1, with D perhaps TRBD1 (6 bases). Per the germline V gene, CDR1 is SGHVS and CDR2 is FNYEAQ. V lost 5 bases, J lost 2 bases, and 12 bases lay in between. The CDR3 has 14 amino acids. CDR3 residues: CASSPTTGNTEAFF. The DNA of the CDR3 is TGTGCCAGCAGCCCAACGACAGGCAACACTGAAGCTTTCTTT.

CDR3 in DNA: TGCGCCAGCGGTCCGGCAGCCTCTGGGGCCAACGTCCTGACTTTC. Translating gives CASGPAASGANVLTF. The gene calls are TRBV4-3 and TRBJ2-6; D ambiguous. The CDR3 runs 15 residues. Germline lookup yields CDR1 LGHNA and CDR2 YSLEER. V was pared by 8 bases and J by 0 bases, with 11 bases between.

J is TRBJ2-3 and V is TRBV7-6; D gene uncertain. From germline, CDR1 is SGHVS and CDR2 FNYEAQ. Deletions cut 5 bases from V and 3 bases from J, with 15 bases between. The CDR3 has 15 amino acids. The CDR3 is CASSPYPIKTDTQYF. Here the CDR3 DNA reads TGTGCCAGCAGCCCTTACCCCATAAAAACAGATACGCAGTATTTT. Filled out from reference TRBV7-6 and TRBJ2-3, the complete variable domain reads GAGVSQSPRYKVTKRGQDVALRCDPISGHVSLYWYRQALGQGPEFLTYFNYEAQQDKSGLPNDRFSAERPEGSISTLTIQRTEQRDSAMYRCASSPYPIKTDTQYFGPGTRLTVL.

The chain combines TRBV11-3 with TRBJ2-7, with a possible D match to TRBD1 (6 bases). CDR3 length: 13 amino acids. Germline V gene data show CDR1 as SGHNT and CDR2 as YENEEA. Trimming pared 2 bases from V and 2 bases from J, leaving 7 bases between. CDR3 coding DNA: TGTGCCAGCAGCTTAAACAGGGCCTACGAGCAGTACTTC. It encodes CASSLNRAYEQYF. Using reference TRBV11-3 and TRBJ2-7 for the parts outside the CDR3, the full variable domain is EAGVVQSPRYKIIEKKQPVAFWCNPISGHNTLYWYLQNLGQGPELLIRYENEEAVDDSQLPKDRFSAERLKGVDSTLKIQPAELGDSAVYLCASSLNRAYEQYFGPGTRLTVT.

DNA of the CDR3: TGTGCCAGCAGTCGACAGGCAGATACGCAGTATTTT. Translation: CASSRQADTQYF. The chain has TRBV5-6 and TRBJ2-3; weak D call: TRBD1 (6 bases). From germline, CDR1 is SGHDT and CDR2 YYEEEE. The CDR3 length is 12 residues. Between the trimmed V and J ends, which lost 5 bases and 4 bases, there was a span of 8 bases.

The rearrangement uses TRBV28 and TRBJ1-6, with no clear D. Germline V gives CDR1 MDHEN, CDR2 SYDVKM. V was pared by 6 bases and J by 10 bases, with 10 bases between. The CDR3 sequence is 12 residues long. CDR3 bases: TGTGCCAGCAGCCTCCTAGGATCACCCCTCCACTTT. Residues: CASSLLGSPLHF.

The V gene is TRBV10-1, the J gene TRBJ2-3; D is perhaps TRBD2 (6 bases). V was cut by 0 bases and J by 3 bases, with 13 bases left in between. This CDR3 contains 16 residues. Germline CDR1 WNHNN, CDR2 SYGVQD (reference sequence). The chain's CDR3 is CASSESSGDETDTQYF. The CDR3 region has the DNA TGCGCCAGCAGTGAGTCTTCGGGGGATGAGACAGATACGCAGTATTTT.

The DNA of the CDR3 is TGTGCCAGCAGCACACAGGGTCACACTGAAGCTTTCTTT. It yields the protein CASSTQGHTEAFF. The V and J genes are TRBV7-9 and TRBJ1-1; D is possibly TRBD1 (6 bases). Trimming pared 5 bases from V and 3 bases from J, leaving 10 bases between. Germline-derived CDR1 and CDR2 are SEHNR and FQNEAQ (reference sequence). CDR3 size: 13 residues.

Worth noting for this clone: At one end the junction does not follow the germline gene, possibly because of a read error. The chain joins TRBV7-7 to TRBJ1-1; D uncertain. This CDR3 region has 17 residues. From germline, CDR1 is SSHAT and CDR2 FNYEAQ (reference sequence). In DNA form, the CDR3 reads TGTGCTAGCAGCTTATTCCCGAATTTGCAGCCGAACACTGAAGCTTTCTTT. This gives the protein CASSLFPNLQPNTEAFF.

This chain joins TRBV4-2 and TRBJ2-2; D remains ambiguous. This CDR3 has 14 residues. The germline V gene has CDR1 LGHNA and CDR2 YNFKEQ. Deletions cut 0 bases from V and 6 bases from J, with 8 bases between. CDR3: CASSQDLPPGELFF. The CDR3 DNA reads as TGTGCCAGCAGCCAAGATTTACCCCCCGGGGAGCTGTTTTTT.

This clone was seen only once. The chain employs TRBV4-3 and TRBJ2-5; D possibly corresponds to TRBD2 (6 bases). This CDR3 is built from 14 residues. V gave up 0 bases and J gave up 5 bases, with 10 bases separating them. Germline V CDR1 and CDR2: LGHNA, YSLEER. The CDR3 spells CASSQDDGGETQYF. The CDR3 DNA reads as TGCGCCAGCAGCCAAGATGACGGAGGGGAGACCCAGTACTTC.

The chain links TRBV7-8 to TRBJ1-4, with TRBD1 identical over 8 bases. Germline V CDR1 and CDR2: SGHVS, FQNEAQ. The CDR3 extends over 15 amino acids. With V trimmed by 2 bases and J by 8 bases, 7 bases remained unmatched. CDR3 protein: CASSLSGQGLEKLFF. In nucleotides, the CDR3 is TGTGCCAGCAGCTTAAGTGGACAGGGTTTGGAAAAACTGTTTTTT.

The V call is TRBV28, the J call TRBJ2-2, with TRBD2 matching over 8 bases. The CDR3 length is 20 residues. Looked up from germline, CDR1 is MDHEN and CDR2 is SYDVKM. Germline trimming cut 4 bases from V and 5 bases from J; bases unmatched to any gene: 21. As DNA, the CDR3 is TGTGCCAGCAGTTCCTTCAGCGGGAGTCTGAGGTTTGGGAAAACCGGGGAGCTGTTTTTT. Residues: CASSSFSGSLRFGKTGELFF. Using reference TRBV28 and TRBJ2-2 for the parts outside the CDR3, the full variable domain is DVKVTQSSRYLVKRTGEKVFLECVQDMDHENMFWYRQDPGLGLRLIYFSYDVKMKEKGDIPEGYSVSREKKERFSLILESASTNQTSMYLCASSSFSGSLRFGKTGELFFGEGSRLTVL.

J is TRBJ2-5 and V is TRBV21-1; the listed D gene, TRBD2, was not tested against the DNA. TRBV21-1 is recorded as a pseudogene. This CDR3 is built from 13 residues. CDR3 DNA: TGTGCCAGCAGCAGCCCAAGAGAAGAGACCCAGTACTTC. It yields the protein CASSSPREETQYF.

V is TRBV5-1 and J is TRBJ2-3; weak D call: TRBD2 (5 bases). Deletions cut 3 bases from V and 0 bases from J, with 11 bases between. This CDR3 is 15 amino acids long. Germline lookup yields CDR1 SGHRS and CDR2 YFSETQ. CDR3 protein: CASSYLGLSTDTQYF. CDR3 in DNA: TGCGCCAGCAGCTACTTAGGACTGAGCACAGATACGCAGTATTTT.

Worth noting for this clone: One junction end does not reproduce the germline sequence, and a read error may be involved. The chain joins TRBV7-7 to TRBJ2-5; a weak D match, TRBD2 (6 bases). Looked up from germline, CDR1 is SSHAT and CDR2 is FNYEAQ (reference sequence). The length of the CDR3 is 13 residues. This CDR3 is CASSLAEGETQYF. In DNA form, the CDR3 reads TGTGCTAGCAGCTTAGCGGAGGGGGAGACCCAGTACTTC.

The gene calls are TRBV6-1 and TRBJ1-6; D gene uncertain. The length of the CDR3 is 13 residues. The V and J ends lost 1 base and 10 bases respectively, with 8 bases between them. Germline CDR1 reads MNHNS; CDR2 reads SASEGT. The CDR3 DNA follows: TGTGCCAGCAGTGAAGAGGTTGGATCACCCCTCCACTTT. This sequence encodes CASSEEVGSPLHF.

The chain has TRBV7-3 and TRBJ2-1, with a tentative D call TRBD1 (6 bases). Trimming pared 5 bases from V and 10 bases from J, leaving 9 bases between. Germline lookup yields CDR1 SGHTA and CDR2 FQGTGA. The CDR3 is 11 amino acids. CDR3 protein: CASSQDREQFF. DNA of the CDR3: TGTGCCAGCAGCCAAGACAGGGAGCAGTTCTTC.

This clone was seen more than once but under ten times. V is TRBV15 and J is TRBJ1-5; D uncertain. The CDR3 is made up of 12 amino acids. Germline values: CDR1 LNHNV, CDR2 YYDKDF (reference sequence). V lost 0 bases, J lost 4 bases, and 1 base lay in between. Here the CDR3 DNA reads TGTGCCACCAGCAGAGATAATCAGCCCCAGCATTTT. Translating it yields CATSRDNQPQHF.

This clone was counted a few times. In nucleotides, the CDR3 is TGCAGCGTCCGACAGGGGGGAAGCCACGAGCAGTACTTC. It encodes CSVRQGGSHEQYF. This chain joins TRBV29-1 and TRBJ2-7, with 9 bases that match TRBD1. Germline values: CDR1 SQVTM, CDR2 ANQGSEA. The J segment lost 5 bases and the V segment lost 6 bases, leaving 8 bases of the junction unmatched. This CDR3 comprises 13 residues.

The CDR3 DNA is TGTGCCAGTAGTATAGATCATACGAAAGGCTATAATCAGCCCCAGCATTTT. This translates into CASSIDHTKGYNQPQHF. This chain uses TRBV19 with TRBJ1-5; D is unresolved. The CDR3 loop spans 17 amino acids. V lost 0 bases and J lost 4, with 16 bases in between. Germline CDR1 is LNHDA and CDR2 is SQIVND (reference sequence).

This rearrangement joins TRBV4-1 to TRBJ2-5; D is uncertain. Germline values: CDR1 MGHRA, CDR2 YSYEKL. This CDR3 spans 16 amino acids. The V gene lost 1 base and the J gene lost 0 bases, with 12 bases spanning the gap. DNA for the CDR3: TGCGCCAGCAGCCAAGTGGAGACACCGTACCAAGAGACCCAGTACTTC. This codes for CASSQVETPYQETQYF.